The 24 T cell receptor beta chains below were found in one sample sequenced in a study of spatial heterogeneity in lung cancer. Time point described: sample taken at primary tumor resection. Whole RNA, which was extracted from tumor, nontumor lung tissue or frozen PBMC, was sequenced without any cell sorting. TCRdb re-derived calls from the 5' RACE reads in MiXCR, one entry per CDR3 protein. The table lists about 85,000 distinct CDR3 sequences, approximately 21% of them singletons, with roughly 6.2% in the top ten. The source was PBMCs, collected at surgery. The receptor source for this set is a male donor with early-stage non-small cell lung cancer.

This chain's CDR3 is CASSSVYEAFF. Here the CDR3 DNA reads TGTGCCAGCAGCTCCGTTTATGAAGCTTTCTTT. This chain joins TRBV7-2 and TRBJ1-1; D gene ambiguous. Germline CDR1 is SGHTA and CDR2 is FQGNSA. This CDR3 spans 11 amino acids. V was shortened by 4 bases and J by 7 bases, with 7 bases between the two germline ends.

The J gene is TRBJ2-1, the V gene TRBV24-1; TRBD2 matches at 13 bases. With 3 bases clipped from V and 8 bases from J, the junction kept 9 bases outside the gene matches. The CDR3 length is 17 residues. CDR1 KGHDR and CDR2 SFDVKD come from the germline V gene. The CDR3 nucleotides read TGTGCCACCAGTGATCGAGGGGGGACTAGCGGGATTGATGAGCAGTTCTTC. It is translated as CATSDRGGTSGIDEQFF.

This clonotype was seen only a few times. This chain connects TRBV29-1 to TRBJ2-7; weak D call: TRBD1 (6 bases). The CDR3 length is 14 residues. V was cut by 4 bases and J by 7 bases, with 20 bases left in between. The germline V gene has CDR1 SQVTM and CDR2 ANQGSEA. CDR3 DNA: TGCAGCGTTGGCGAGGTGGGGGCTGGTTGGGAGCAGTACTTC. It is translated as CSVGEVGAGWEQYF.

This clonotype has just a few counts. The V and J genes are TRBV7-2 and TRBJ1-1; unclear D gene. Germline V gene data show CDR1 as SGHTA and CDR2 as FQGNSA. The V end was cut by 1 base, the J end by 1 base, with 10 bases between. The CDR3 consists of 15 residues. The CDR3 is CASSLGIVSNTEAFF. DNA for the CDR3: TGTGCCAGCAGCTTAGGAATCGTATCGAACACTGAAGCTTTCTTT.

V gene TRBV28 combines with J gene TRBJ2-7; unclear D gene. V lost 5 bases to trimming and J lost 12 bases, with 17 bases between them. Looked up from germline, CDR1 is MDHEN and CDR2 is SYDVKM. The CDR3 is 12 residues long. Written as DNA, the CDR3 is TGTGCCAGCAGTGCGGACGGACCGAGACGGTACTTC. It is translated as CASSADGPRRYF.

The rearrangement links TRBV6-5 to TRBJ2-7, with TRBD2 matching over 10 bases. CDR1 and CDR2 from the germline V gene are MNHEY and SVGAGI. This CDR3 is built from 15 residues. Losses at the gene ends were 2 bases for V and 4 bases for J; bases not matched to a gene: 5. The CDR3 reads CASSYGLAEGYEQYF. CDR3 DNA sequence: TGTGCCAGCAGTTACGGACTAGCGGAGGGATACGAGCAGTACTTC.

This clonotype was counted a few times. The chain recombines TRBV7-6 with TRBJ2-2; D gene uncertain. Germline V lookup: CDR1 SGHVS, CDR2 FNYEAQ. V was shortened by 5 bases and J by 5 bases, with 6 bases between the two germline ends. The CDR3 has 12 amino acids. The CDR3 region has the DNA TGTGCCAGCAGCCCGACGACCGGGGAGCTGTTTTTT. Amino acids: CASSPTTGELFF.

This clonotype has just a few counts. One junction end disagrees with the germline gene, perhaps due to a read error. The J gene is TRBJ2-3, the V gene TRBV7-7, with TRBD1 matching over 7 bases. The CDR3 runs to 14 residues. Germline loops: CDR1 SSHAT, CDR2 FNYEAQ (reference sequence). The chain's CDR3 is CASSQTGRPDTQYF. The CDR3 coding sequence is TGTGCTAGCAGCCAGACAGGGCGTCCAGATACGCAGTATTTT. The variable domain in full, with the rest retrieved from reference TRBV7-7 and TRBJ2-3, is GAGVSQSPRYKVTKRGQDVTLRCDPISSHATLYWYQQALGQGPEFLTYFNYEAQPDKSGLPSDRFSAERPEGSISTLTIQRTEQRDSAMYRCASSQTGRPDTQYFGPGTRLTVL.

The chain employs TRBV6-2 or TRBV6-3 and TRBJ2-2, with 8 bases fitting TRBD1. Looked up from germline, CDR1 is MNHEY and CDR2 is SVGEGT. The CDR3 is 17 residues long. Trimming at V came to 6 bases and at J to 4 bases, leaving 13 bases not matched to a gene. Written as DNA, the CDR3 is TGTGCCAGCAGACTATCCTGGACAGGGCGGCTCACCGGGGAGCTGTTTTTT. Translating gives CASRLSWTGRLTGELFF.

CDR3 in amino acids: CASSETVGGSGSYNEQFF. The CDR3, as DNA: TGTGCCAGCAGTGAAACCGTAGGCGGGAGCGGCTCCTACAATGAGCAGTTCTTC. This chain connects TRBV25-1 to TRBJ2-1, with 7 bases aligning to TRBD2. This CDR3 is 18 amino acids long. The J segment lost 0 bases and the V segment lost 2 bases, leaving 10 bases of the junction unmatched. Germline assignment: CDR1 MGHDK and CDR2 SYGVNS. The variable domain in full, completed from reference TRBV25-1 and TRBJ2-1, reads EADIYQTPRYLVIGTGKKITLECSQTMGHDKMYWYQQDPGMELHLIHYSYGVNSTEKGDLSSESTVSRIRTEHFPLTLESARPSHTSQYLCASSETVGGSGSYNEQFFGPGTRLTVL.

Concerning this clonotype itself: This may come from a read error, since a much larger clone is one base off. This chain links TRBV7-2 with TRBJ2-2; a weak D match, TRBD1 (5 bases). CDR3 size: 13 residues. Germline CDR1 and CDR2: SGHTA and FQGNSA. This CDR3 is CANSLGQTGELFF. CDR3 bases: TGTGCCAACAGCTTGGGGCAAACCGGGGAGCTGTTTTTT.

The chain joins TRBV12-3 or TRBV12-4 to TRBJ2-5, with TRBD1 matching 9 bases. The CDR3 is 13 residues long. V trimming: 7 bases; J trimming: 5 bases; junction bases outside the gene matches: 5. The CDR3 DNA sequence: TGTGCCAGCATCGGGACAGGGAGGGAGACCCAGTACTTC. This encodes CASIGTGRETQYF.

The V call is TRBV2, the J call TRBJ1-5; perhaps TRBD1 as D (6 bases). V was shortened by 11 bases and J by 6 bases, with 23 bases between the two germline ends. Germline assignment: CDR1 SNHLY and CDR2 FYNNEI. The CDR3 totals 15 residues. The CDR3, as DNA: TGTGCCTCACTTCGAGGGGTAGAAGGGGGTCAGCCCCAGCATTTT. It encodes CASLRGVEGGQPQHF.

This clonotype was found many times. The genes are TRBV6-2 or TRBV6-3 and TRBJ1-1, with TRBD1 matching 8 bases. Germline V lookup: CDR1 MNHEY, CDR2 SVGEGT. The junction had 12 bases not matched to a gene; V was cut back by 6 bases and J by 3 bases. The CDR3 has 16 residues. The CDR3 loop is CASSFGQGVADTEAFF. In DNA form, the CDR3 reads TGTGCCAGCAGCTTTGGACAGGGAGTAGCGGACACTGAAGCTTTCTTT.

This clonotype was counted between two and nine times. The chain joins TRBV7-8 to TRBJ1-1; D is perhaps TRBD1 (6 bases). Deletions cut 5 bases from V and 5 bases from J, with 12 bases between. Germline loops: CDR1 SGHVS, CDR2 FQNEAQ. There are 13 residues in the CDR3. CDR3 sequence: CASSTDRTTEAFF. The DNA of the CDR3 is TGTGCCAGCAGCACCGACAGGACTACTGAAGCTTTCTTT. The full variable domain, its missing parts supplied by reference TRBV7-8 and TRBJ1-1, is GAGVSQSPRYKVAKRGQDVALRCDPISGHVSLFWYQQALGQGPEFLTYFQNEAQLDKSGLPSDRFFAERPEGSVSTLKIQRTQQEDSAVYLCASSTDRTTEAFFGQGTRLTVV.

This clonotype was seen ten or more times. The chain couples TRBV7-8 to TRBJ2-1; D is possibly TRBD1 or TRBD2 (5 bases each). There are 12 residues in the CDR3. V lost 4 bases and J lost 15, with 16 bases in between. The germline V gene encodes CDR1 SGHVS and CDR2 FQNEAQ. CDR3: CASSWGTQPPFF. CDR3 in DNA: TGTGCCAGCAGCTGGGGGACCCAGCCGCCGTTCTTC.

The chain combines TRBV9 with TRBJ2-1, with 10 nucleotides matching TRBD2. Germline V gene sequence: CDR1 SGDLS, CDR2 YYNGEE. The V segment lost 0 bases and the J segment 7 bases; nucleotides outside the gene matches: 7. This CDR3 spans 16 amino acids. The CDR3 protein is CASSVGASGGWNEQFF. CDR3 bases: TGTGCCAGCAGCGTAGGGGCTAGCGGGGGATGGAATGAGCAGTTCTTC. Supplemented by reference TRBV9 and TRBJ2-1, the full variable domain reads DSGVTQTPKHLITATGQRVTLRCSPRSGDLSVYWYQQSLDQGLQFLIQYYNGEERAKGNILERFSAQQFPDLHSELNLSSLELGDSALYFCASSVGASGGWNEQFFGPGTRLTVL.

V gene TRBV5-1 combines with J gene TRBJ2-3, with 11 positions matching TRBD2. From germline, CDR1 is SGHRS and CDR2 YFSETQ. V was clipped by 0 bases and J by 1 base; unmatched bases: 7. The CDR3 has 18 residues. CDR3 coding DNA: TGCGCCAGCAGCTTGGGTCTAGCGGGGGGCCGGGGCACAGATACGCAGTATTTT. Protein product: CASSLGLAGGRGTDTQYF.

CDR3 sequence (DNA): TGTGCCATCACACACCAGGGGACAACTGAAGCTTTCTTT. It codes for CAITHQGTTEAFF. The genes are TRBV3-1 and TRBJ1-1, with D possibly matching TRBD1 (6 bases). This CDR3 contains 13 residues. In germline, CDR1 is LGHDT, CDR2 YNNKEL (reference sequence). Deletions cut 10 bases from V and 5 bases from J, with 17 bases between. The full variable domain, completed using reference TRBV3-1 and TRBJ1-1, is DTAVSQTPKYLVTQMGNDKSIKCEQNLGHDTMYWYKQDSKKFLKIMFSYNNKELIINETVPNRFSPKSPDKAHLNLHINSLELGDSAVYFCAITHQGTTEAFFGQGTRLTVV.

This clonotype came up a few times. The CDR3 nucleotides read TGCAGTGCTAGTCTGGGACAGTCCTGGAACACTGAAGCTTTCTTT. Encoded protein: CSASLGQSWNTEAFF. The rearrangement links TRBV20-1 to TRBJ1-1; 7 bases line up with TRBD1. The CDR3 spans 15 residues. Unmatched junction bases numbered 8, after V lost 3 bases and J lost 1 base. Germline-derived CDR1 and CDR2 are DFQATT and SNEGSKA (reference sequence).

The CDR3 sequence: CASSSGLLNTEAFF. The CDR3 DNA follows: TGCGCCAGCAGCTCGGGACTGCTGAACACTGAAGCTTTCTTT. This chain joins TRBV5-1 and TRBJ1-1; D might be TRBD1 (5 bases). With 3 bases removed from V and 0 bases from J, the gap between germline ends came to 9 bases. Germline V gives CDR1 SGHRS, CDR2 YFSETQ. CDR3 length: 14 residues.

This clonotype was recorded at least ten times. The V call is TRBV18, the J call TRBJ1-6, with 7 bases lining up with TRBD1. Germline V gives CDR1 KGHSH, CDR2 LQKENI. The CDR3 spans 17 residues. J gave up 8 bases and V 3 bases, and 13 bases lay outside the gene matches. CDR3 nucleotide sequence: TGTGCCAGCTCACCGAGGCAACCGGGACAGAAGGATTCACCCCTCCACTTT. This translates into CASSPRQPGQKDSPLHF.

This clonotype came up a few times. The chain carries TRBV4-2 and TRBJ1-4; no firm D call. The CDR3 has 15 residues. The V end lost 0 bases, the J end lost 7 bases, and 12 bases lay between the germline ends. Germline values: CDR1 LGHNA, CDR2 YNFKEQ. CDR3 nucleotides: TGTGCCAGCAGCCAAGATTGGAGGGATAGTGAAAAACTGTTTTTT. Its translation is CASSQDWRDSEKLFF.

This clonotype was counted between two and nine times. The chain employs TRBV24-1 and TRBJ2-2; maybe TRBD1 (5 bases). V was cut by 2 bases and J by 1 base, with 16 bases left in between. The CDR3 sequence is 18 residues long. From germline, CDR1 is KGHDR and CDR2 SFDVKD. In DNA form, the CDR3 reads TGTGCCACCAGTGATTGGAGACAGAGGCACTTGAACACCGGGGAGCTGTTTTTT. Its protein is CATSDWRQRHLNTGELFF.